Below are 28 T cell receptor beta chains sequenced from a single sample in a study of T cells in Graves' hyperthyroidism and ophthalmopathy. RNA transcripts provided the source from which TCR beta CDR3 regions were amplified. HTBI primers were used for first-round RT-PCR of the TCR CDR3. TCRdb processed the multiplex PCR reads anew with MiXCR; each CDR3 protein has one entry. The sample records 800,000 or so distinct CDR3 sequences, roughly 37% being singletons. Sequenced: blood. The receptor set was obtained from a man aged 18 to 29 with Graves' hyperthyroidism.

The chain joins TRBV20-1 to TRBJ2-5; D not certain. Germline CDR1 is DFQATT and CDR2 is SNEGSKA (reference sequence). This CDR3 region has 14 residues. Trimming took 2 bases from V and 2 from J, leaving 12 bases between them. The CDR3 nucleotides are TGCAGTGCTAGAAGTTGGGATCGTCAAGAGACCCAGTACTTC. Its protein is CSARSWDRQETQYF.

CDR3 sequence: CASSNDPTRSGANVLTF. CDR3 nucleotides: TGTGCCAGCAGTAATGACCCTACGCGCTCTGGGGCCAACGTCCTGACTTTC. V gene TRBV9 combines with J gene TRBJ2-6; no reliable D call. V was shortened by 5 bases and J by 0 bases, with 15 bases between the two germline ends. CDR1 SGDLS and CDR2 YYNGEE come from the germline V gene. This CDR3 region has 17 residues.

About this clonotype: With a much larger clone just one base away, this may be a read error. This rearrangement joins TRBV7-2 to TRBJ2-5; 7 bases are a match to TRBD2. The V segment lost 2 bases and the J segment 4 bases; nucleotides outside the gene matches: 7. The CDR3 is made up of 15 amino acids. The germline CDR1 and CDR2 sequences are SGHTA and FQGNSA. Here the CDR3 reads CASSLTSGGRETQYF. The DNA for the CDR3 is TGTGCCAGCAGCTTAACGTCTGGCGGGAGAGAGACCCAGTACTTC.

As DNA, the CDR3 is TGTGCCAGCAGCCCCACCCGTTGGGGGGCCTCCTCCTACGAGCAGTACTTC. Translating it yields CASSPTRWGASSYEQYF. This chain links TRBV11-3 with TRBJ2-7; D assignment may be TRBD1 or TRBD2 (6 bases each). This CDR3 contains 17 residues. Trimming took 5 bases from V and 0 from J, leaving 20 bases between them. CDR1 SGHNT and CDR2 YENEEA come from the germline V gene.

This clonotype came up many times. The gene calls are TRBV29-1 and TRBJ2-7; D possibly uses TRBD1 or TRBD2 (5 bases each). V lost 4 bases and J lost 4, with 14 bases in between. Per germline, CDR1 SQVTM and CDR2 ANQGSEA. CDR3 size: 13 residues. The CDR3 DNA reads TGCAGCGTTGGGGTGAGGGACGCTTACGAGCAGTACTTC. Its translation is CSVGVRDAYEQYF.

V gene TRBV9 combines with J gene TRBJ2-2; 8 bases are shared with TRBD1. CDR1 and CDR2 (germline): SGDLS, YYNGEE. V was pared by 4 bases and J by 6 bases, with 5 bases of the junction left unmatched. The CDR3 sequence is 14 residues long. CDR3 sequence: CASSSRTGPGELFF. CDR3 coding DNA: TGTGCCAGCAGCTCCCGGACAGGGCCCGGGGAGCTGTTTTTT.

The chain couples TRBV6-4 to TRBJ1-1; unclear D gene. V was shortened by 0 bases and J by 3 bases, with 8 bases between the two germline ends. CDR3 length: 14 residues. The germline V gene has CDR1 MRHNA and CDR2 SNTAGT. The CDR3 reads CASSDSNGYTEAFF. The CDR3 DNA is TGTGCCAGCAGTGACTCGAACGGGTACACTGAAGCTTTCTTT.

The CDR3 DNA is TGTGCCAGCCTGGGGGGGCATAATTCACCCCTCCACTTT. Translated: CASLGGHNSPLHF. The chain combines TRBV2 with TRBJ1-6; possibly TRBD1 for D (6 bases). This CDR3 is built from 13 residues. From germline, CDR1 is SNHLY and CDR2 FYNNEI. Deletions cut 8 bases from V and 5 bases from J, with 10 bases between.

The V gene is TRBV9, the J gene TRBJ2-7; no definite D call. Germline CDR1 is SGDLS and CDR2 is YYNGEE. The CDR3 spans 14 residues. V was cut by 0 bases and J by 3 bases, with 10 bases left in between. CDR3 bases: TGTGCCAGCAGCGTAGGGCCGGACCGCTACGAGCAGTACTTC. It is translated as CASSVGPDRYEQYF.

This clonotype turned up a few times. The V gene is TRBV25-1, the J gene TRBJ1-1, with a possible D match to TRBD1 (5 bases). CDR1 and CDR2 (germline): MGHDK, SYGVNS. Trimming took 3 bases from V and 4 from J, leaving 12 bases between them. The CDR3 covers 14 residues. As DNA, the CDR3 is TGTGCCAGCAGTGAGTCCAGGGTGGGCACTGAAGCTTTCTTT. Protein: CASSESRVGTEAFF.

On this clonotype itself: A much larger clone differs from this one at a single base, so this may be a read error. V and J are TRBV6-1 and TRBJ1-1; no clear D. This CDR3 comprises 15 residues. Germline CDR1 is MNHNS and CDR2 is SASEGT. The CDR3 loop reads CAISEAETPLSGAFF. For the CDR3, the DNA is TGTGCCATCAGTGAAGCGGAGACACCACTCAGCGGGGCTTTCTTT.

This clonotype was counted only a few times. The chain has TRBV5-1 and TRBJ1-5; D gene ambiguous. The germline V gene encodes CDR1 SGHRS and CDR2 YFSETQ. The CDR3 length is 14 residues. The V end lost 4 bases, the J end lost 4 bases, and 12 bases lay between the germline ends. CDR3 residues: CASSQSGLNQPQHF. Here the CDR3 DNA reads TGCGCCAGCAGCCAATCGGGTTTGAATCAGCCCCAGCATTTT.

The chain combines TRBV2 with TRBJ2-5, with 7 bases lining up with TRBD1. V lost 6 bases, J lost 5 bases, and 9 bases stayed unmatched. Germline assignment: CDR1 SNHLY and CDR2 FYNNEI. There are 14 residues in the CDR3. CDR3 in amino acids: CASRRGRISETQYF. The CDR3 DNA reads as TGTGCCAGCAGGAGGGGGCGAATTTCGGAGACCCAGTACTTC.

This clonotype showed up just a few times. The chain couples TRBV7-2 to TRBJ1-5; D gene unclear. The CDR3 covers 13 residues. CDR1 and CDR2 from the germline V gene are SGHTA and FQGNSA. Trimming took 0 bases from V and 5 from J, leaving 5 bases between them. The DNA for the CDR3 is TGTGCCAGCAGCTTAGCGTTTCATCAGCCCCAGCATTTT. Its protein product is CASSLAFHQPQHF.

The chain has TRBV9 and TRBJ2-5, with D perhaps TRBD2 (6 bases). Trimming took 0 bases from V and 3 from J, leaving 18 bases between them. This CDR3 region has 17 residues. Germline CDR1 is SGDLS and CDR2 is YYNGEE. The CDR3 reads CASSVGKEGVSEETQYF. CDR3 coding DNA: TGTGCCAGCAGCGTAGGAAAGGAGGGAGTTAGTGAAGAGACCCAGTACTTC.

This clonotype was recorded many times. The chain uses TRBV2 and TRBJ2-5, with D unclear. CDR1 is SNHLY, CDR2 FYNNEI, per germline. CDR3 length: 10 residues. Trimming shortened V by 1 base and J by 6 bases, and 0 bases separated the two germline ends. In DNA form, the CDR3 reads TGTGCCAGCAGTGAAGAGACCCAGTACTTC. It specifies CASSEETQYF.

This clonotype showed up many times. J is TRBJ1-3 and V is TRBV2, with D hard to call. The CDR3 covers 13 residues. Trimming took 10 bases from V and 0 from J, leaving 10 bases between them. Germline V gene data show CDR1 as SNHLY and CDR2 as FYNNEI. The CDR3 loop reads CAKAGGSGNTIYF. The DNA of the CDR3 is TGTGCCAAGGCAGGCGGCTCTGGAAACACCATATATTTT.

This clonotype was recorded many times. The chain uses TRBV29-1 and TRBJ2-7, with 8 nucleotides matching TRBD1. This CDR3 contains 14 residues. Germline CDR1 and CDR2: SQVTM and ANQGSEA. V dropped 6 bases and J dropped 7; count of bases not matched to a gene: 14. The chain's CDR3 is CSVTLTGDPGEQYF. The DNA for the CDR3 is TGCAGCGTGACTCTGACAGGGGACCCGGGGGAGCAGTACTTC.

This chain links TRBV2 with TRBJ2-7, with 7 bases lining up with TRBD2. The CDR3 consists of 15 residues. The V gene's germline CDR1 is SNHLY and CDR2 FYNNEI. J lost 6 bases, V lost 5 bases, and 13 bases had no gene match. CDR3 sequence reads: CASSYGGSGKSEQYF. The CDR3 DNA reads TGTGCCAGCAGTTACGGGGGAAGCGGGAAATCCGAGCAGTACTTC.

This clonotype was detected ten times or more. The V gene is TRBV7-9, the J gene TRBJ1-3; D gene ambiguous. Germline V gene sequence: CDR1 SEHNR, CDR2 FQNEAQ (reference sequence). V was pared by 1 base and J by 4 bases, with 14 bases between. The CDR3 contains 16 residues. CDR3 amino acids: CASSLELGAKGNTIYF. The CDR3 DNA is TGTGCCAGCAGCTTAGAGCTGGGCGCGAAAGGAAACACCATATATTTT.

The J gene is TRBJ2-5, the V gene TRBV18; 13 bases map to TRBD2. V shed 3 bases and J 1 base; nucleotides not matched to a gene: 2. The germline CDR1 and CDR2 sequences are KGHSH and LQKENI. The CDR3 runs to 16 residues. CDR3: CASSPWTSGGQETQYF. DNA for the CDR3: TGTGCCAGCTCACCCTGGACTAGCGGGGGCCAAGAGACCCAGTACTTC.

This clonotype came up once. This may stem from a read error, because a much larger clone lies one nucleotide away. The chain is built from TRBV7-6 and TRBJ2-7; 11 bases align to TRBD2. Germline loops: CDR1 SGHVS, CDR2 FNYEAQ. This CDR3 spans 15 amino acids. The CDR3: CTSSFGTSGTYEQYF. The DNA for the CDR3 is TGTACCAGCAGCTTCGGGACTAGCGGTACCTACGAGCAGTACTTC. Drawing the rest from reference TRBV7-6 and TRBJ2-7, the complete variable domain is GAGVSQSPRYKVTKRGQDVALRCDPISGHVSLYWYRQALGQGPEFLTYFNYEAQQDKSGLPNDRFSAERPEGSISTLTIQRTEQRDSAMYRCTSSFGTSGTYEQYFGPGTRLTVT.

At least ten counts were recorded for this clonotype. The CDR3 DNA is TGCAGCGTTGATTACGGGAGGCAGGAACAAGAGACCCAGTACTTC. It yields the protein CSVDYGRQEQETQYF. The chain recombines TRBV29-1 with TRBJ2-5, with 7 bases aligning to TRBD2. Germline CDR1 reads SQVTM; CDR2 reads ANQGSEA. With V trimmed by 3 bases and J by 2 bases, 9 bases remained unmatched. The length of the CDR3 is 15 residues.

This clonotype was seen once. This sequence joins TRBV2 and TRBJ2-1; TRBD2 might be the D (5 bases). Trimming stripped 8 bases from V and 5 bases from J, with 7 bases between. Germline V gene sequence: CDR1 SNHLY, CDR2 FYNNEI. The CDR3 spans 11 residues. DNA of the CDR3: TGTGCCAGCCGGACTCACAATGAGCAGTTCTTC. Encoded protein: CASRTHNEQFF.

In the case of this clonotype: An end of the junction does not agree with germline; a read error may underlie this. The chain combines TRBV7-7 with TRBJ1-3, with D tentatively TRBD1 (5 bases). The CDR3 length is 15 residues. Germline V gene data show CDR1 as SSHAT and CDR2 as FNYEAQ (reference sequence). The CDR3 here is CASSQFAGEGETIYF. The CDR3 region has the DNA TGTGCTAGCAGCCAATTTGCGGGGGAGGGAGAGACCATATATTTT.

This clonotype was counted only a few times. The rearrangement links TRBV25-1 to TRBJ1-6; a weak D match, TRBD1 (5 bases). This CDR3 is 15 amino acids long. The V end was cut by 2 bases, the J end by 0 bases, with 5 bases between. Germline loops: CDR1 MGHDK, CDR2 SYGVNS. The CDR3 reads CASSEQGSYNSPLHF. The CDR3 bases are TGTGCCAGCAGTGAACAGGGCTCCTATAATTCACCCCTCCACTTT. Full variable domain (rest looked up from reference TRBV25-1 and TRBJ1-6): EADIYQTPRYLVIGTGKKITLECSQTMGHDKMYWYQQDPGMELHLIHYSYGVNSTEKGDLSSESTVSRIRTEHFPLTLESARPSHTSQYLCASSEQGSYNSPLHFGNGTRLTVT.

The genes are TRBV25-1 and TRBJ1-1; D possibly corresponds to TRBD1 (6 bases). The V end was cut by 8 bases, the J end by 8 bases, with 15 bases between. Per the germline V gene, CDR1 is MGHDK and CDR2 is SYGVNS. The CDR3 extends over 12 amino acids. The CDR3 is CASLESGTEAFF. The CDR3 bases are TGTGCCAGCTTAGAATCCGGGACAGAAGCTTTCTTT.

V is TRBV30 and J is TRBJ1-1; TRBD1 might be the D (5 bases). The V and J ends lost 2 bases and 3 bases respectively, with 13 bases between them. Per the germline V gene, CDR1 is GTSNPN and CDR2 is SVGIG (reference sequence). The CDR3 is 14 residues long. The CDR3, as DNA: TGTGCCTGGAGTCGGGGGGTTGGCGACACTGAAGCTTTCTTT. It encodes CAWSRGVGDTEAFF. Full variable domain (outside the CDR3, taken from reference TRBV30 and TRBJ1-1): SQTIHQWPATLVQPVGSPLSLECTVEGTSNPNLYWYRQAAGRGLQLLFYSVGIGQISSEVPQNLSASRPQDRQFILSSKKLLLSDSGFYLCAWSRGVGDTEAFFGQGTRLTVV.